These T cell receptor beta chains were read from a single sample in a study of identifying expanded T cells in peripheral blood. TCRdb keeps only in-frame clones here, not all; method: immunoSEQ multiplex PCR. Of 60,000 to 70,000 clones in the sample, around 81% were seen once. Sequencing was carried out using blood. Receptors were obtained from a person aged 18 to 75 in good health. Each CDR3 is given with its conserved first and last residue. The D gene is left open where the match is weak. Part of the rows lack a size; the others show once, few, many or a class for expanded clones.

v_gene: TRBV7-2
d_gene: -
len: 17
abundance: -
j_gene: TRBJ1-6
CDR3aa: CASSRNWGGSGSSPLHF
CDR3nt: TGTGCCAGCAGCCGCAACTGGGGGGGCTCCGGAAGTTCACCCCTCCACTTT

v_gene: TRBV5-1
d_gene: -
len: 13
abundance: -
j_gene: TRBJ2-5
CDR3aa: CASSFGFQETQYF
CDR3nt: TGCGCCAGCAGCTTCGGTTTCCAAGAGACCCAGTACTTC

v_gene: TRBV18
d_gene: -
len: 16
abundance: -
j_gene: TRBJ1-1
CDR3aa: CASSIGFTRGNTEAFF
CDR3nt: TGTGCCAGCTCAATTGGCTTCACCCGCGGGAACACTGAAGCTTTCTTT

v_gene: TRBV4-2
d_gene: -
len: 15
abundance: -
j_gene: TRBJ2-2
CDR3aa: CASSPTSAATGELFF
CDR3nt: TGTGCCAGCAGCCCGACGAGCGCGGCCACCGGGGAGCTGTTTTTT

v_gene: TRBV7-2
d_gene: TRBD2
len: 13
abundance: -
j_gene: TRBJ2-7
CDR3aa: CASSFGLVSEQYF
CDR3nt: TGTGCCAGCAGCTTCGGACTAGTAAGCGAGCAGTACTTC

v_gene: TRBV6-1
d_gene: TRBD2
len: 14
abundance: few
j_gene: TRBJ2-1
CDR3aa: CASTASGSYNEQFF
CDR3nt: TGTGCCAGCACCGCTAGCGGGAGCTACAATGAGCAGTTCTTC

v_gene: TRBV18
d_gene: -
len: 11
abundance: few
j_gene: TRBJ1-2
CDR3aa: CASSPAWDYTF
CDR3nt: TGTGCCAGCTCACCAGCGTGGGACTACACCTTC

v_gene: TRBV29-1
d_gene: TRBD1
len: 15
abundance: -
j_gene: TRBJ2-1
CDR3aa: CSVDGGTGGANEQFF
CDR3nt: TGCAGCGTTGATGGGGGGACAGGGGGCGCGAATGAGCAGTTCTTC

v_gene: TRBV11-3
d_gene: TRBD2
len: 14
abundance: few
j_gene: TRBJ2-1
CDR3aa: CASSLAGGYNEQFF
CDR3nt: TGTGCCAGCAGCTTAGCGGGAGGCTACAATGAGCAGTTCTTC

v_gene: TRBV11-3
d_gene: TRBD2
len: 14
abundance: -
j_gene: TRBJ2-7
CDR3aa: CASSLTSGSYEQYF
CDR3nt: TGTGCCAGCAGCTTAACTAGCGGGAGTTACGAGCAGTACTTC

v_gene: TRBV5-4
d_gene: TRBD1
len: 14
abundance: -
j_gene: TRBJ1-1
CDR3aa: CASSHRGPNTEAFF
CDR3nt: TGTGCCAGCAGCCACAGGGGGCCGAACACTGAAGCTTTCTTT

v_gene: TRBV6-1
d_gene: -
len: 18
abundance: few
j_gene: TRBJ1-6
CDR3aa: CASSEGVGGGSYNSPLHF
CDR3nt: TGTGCCAGCAGTGAGGGCGTCGGGGGAGGCTCCTATAATTCACCCCTCCACTTT

v_gene: TRBV19
d_gene: -
len: 15
abundance: -
j_gene: TRBJ2-1
CDR3aa: CASSMGQRSENEQFF
CDR3nt: TGTGCCAGTAGTATGGGTCAGCGATCGGAAAATGAGCAGTTCTTC

v_gene: TRBV14
d_gene: TRBD1
len: 15
abundance: -
j_gene: TRBJ1-1
CDR3aa: CASSQLRGPNTEAFF
CDR3nt: TGTGCCAGCAGCCAACTCAGGGGGCCGAACACTGAAGCTTTCTTT

v_gene: TRBV27
d_gene: TRBD1
len: 17
abundance: once
j_gene: TRBJ2-1
CDR3aa: CASSPLGQGALRNEQFF
CDR3nt: TGTGCCAGCAGTCCCCTAGGACAGGGGGCCTTGAGGAATGAGCAGTTCTTC

v_gene: TRBV29-1
d_gene: TRBD2
len: 15
abundance: -
j_gene: TRBJ2-3
CDR3aa: CSVSRLARFTDTQYF
CDR3nt: TGCAGCGTTTCCAGACTAGCGAGATTTACAGATACGCAGTATTTT

v_gene: TRBV27
d_gene: -
len: 13
abundance: -
j_gene: TRBJ1-5
CDR3aa: CASSLYNNQPQHF
CDR3nt: TGTGCCAGCAGTTTATATAACAATCAGCCCCAGCATTTT

v_gene: TRBV28
d_gene: -
len: 15
abundance: -
j_gene: TRBJ1-5
CDR3aa: CASSFYQGGNQPQHF
CDR3nt: TGTGCCAGCAGTTTCTACCAGGGCGGCAATCAGCCCCAGCATTTT

v_gene: TRBV7-9
d_gene: TRBD1
len: 16
abundance: -
j_gene: TRBJ2-1
CDR3aa: CASSLGTGGNYNEQFF
CDR3nt: TGTGCCAGCAGCTTAGGGACAGGGGGCAACTACAATGAGCAGTTCTTC

v_gene: TRBV9
d_gene: -
len: 11
abundance: few
j_gene: TRBJ1-2
CDR3aa: CASSANYGYTF
CDR3nt: TGTGCCAGCAGCGCTAACTATGGCTACACCTTC

v_gene: TRBV4-3
d_gene: TRBD2
len: 18
abundance: once
j_gene: TRBJ2-7
CDR3aa: CASSQDLAGGLLSYEQYF
CDR3nt: TGCGCCAGCAGCCAAGACTTAGCGGGAGGACTTCTCTCCTACGAGCAGTACTTC

v_gene: TRBV9
d_gene: -
len: 15
abundance: -
j_gene: TRBJ2-3
CDR3aa: CASTPAMGAGDTQYF
CDR3nt: TGTGCCAGCACCCCGGCGATGGGGGCCGGAGATACGCAGTATTTT

v_gene: TRBV23-1
d_gene: -
len: 15
abundance: -
j_gene: TRBJ2-5
CDR3aa: CASSHRTPAGQTQYF
CDR3nt: TGCGCCAGCAGTCATAGGACTCCCGCCGGGCAGACCCAGTACTTC

v_gene: TRBV6-6
d_gene: -
len: 11
abundance: -
j_gene: TRBJ2-3
CDR3aa: CASLRVDTQYF
CDR3nt: TGTGCCAGCTTGAGGGTAGATACGCAGTATTTT

v_gene: TRBV7-6
d_gene: -
len: 16
abundance: -
j_gene: TRBJ1-3
CDR3aa: CASSLSARGAGNTIYF
CDR3nt: TGTGCCAGCAGCCTTAGCGCACGGGGGGCTGGAAACACCATATATTTT

v_gene: TRBV18
d_gene: TRBD1
len: 16
abundance: -
j_gene: TRBJ1-2
CDR3aa: CASSVYRDSLSDGYTF
CDR3nt: TGTGCCAGCTCAGTCTACCGGGACAGTCTTTCGGACGGCTACACCTTC

v_gene: TRBV29-1
d_gene: -
len: 12
abundance: -
j_gene: TRBJ1-1
CDR3aa: CSGGGLSTEAFF
CDR3nt: TGCAGCGGGGGGGGCCTGAGCACTGAAGCTTTCTTT

v_gene: TRBV11-3
d_gene: -
len: 17
abundance: -
j_gene: TRBJ2-1
CDR3aa: CASSQGVRQLIGNEQFF
CDR3nt: TGTGCCAGCAGCCAGGGCGTCCGACAGCTCATAGGCAATGAGCAGTTCTTC

v_gene: TRBV29-1
d_gene: -
len: 16
abundance: once
j_gene: TRBJ2-5
CDR3aa: CSAPEDLAWGRETQYF
CDR3nt: TGCAGCGCCCCAGAGGACCTAGCTTGGGGTAGGGAGACCCAGTACTTC